This T cell receptor beta chain was captured by sequencing in a study of cytomegalovirus exposure and HLA in healthy donors. Overall study: HLA-typed donors were the source of approximately 80 million unique TCRs, which an early data release held. Study-level findings and limits: Sequencing depth roughly uniform across donors was assumed in presence/absence analyses. Altogether, 150 to 200 TCR beta chains were recorded as cytomegalovirus-associated. TRBV6-2, TRBV6-3 and other indistinguishable V segments were excluded.

This clone was seen only a few times. Its matching antigen is unknown. PCR used 60 Vbeta primers and 13 Jbeta primers. Assay: immunoSEQ multiplex PCR; the TCRdb copy retains only in-frame clones and omits some. The sample holds about 270,000 clones, about nine tenths seen once. This CDR3 comprises 15 residues. Germline V CDR1 and CDR2: SEHNR, FQNEAQ (reference sequence). V was trimmed by 4 bases and J by 0 bases, leaving 12 bases between them. The V gene is TRBV7-9, the J gene TRBJ1-1; D call uncertain. This TCR was sampled from a middle-aged man in good health and CMV-seropositive. The sequenced sample consisted of PBMCs. CDR3 amino acids: CASSYRQDLNTEAFF. For the CDR3, the DNA is TGTGCCAGCAGCTATCGACAAGATCTGAACACTGAAGCTTTCTTT.